Each of the 8 T cell receptor beta chains below was sequenced from the same sample in a study of blood T cell repertoires in COVID-19. The repertoire was sequenced with immunoSEQ multiplex PCR; TCRdb's copy has only in-frame clones and lacks some. The table records roughly 53,000 clones, around 76% of them present only once. Sequencing was performed on peripheral blood. Every receptor here comes from a man aged 45-65 years with active or convalescent COVID-19.

This chain joins TRBV5-1 and TRBJ1-2, with 7 bases identical to TRBD1. Germline CDR1 SGHRS, CDR2 YFSETQ. With 7 bases clipped from V and 5 bases from J, the junction kept 5 bases outside the gene matches. CDR3 length: 12 amino acids. The CDR3 region has the DNA TGCGCCAGCGCCGGGACAGCGTATGGCTACACCTTC. It codes for CASAGTAYGYTF.

The chain employs TRBV19 and TRBJ2-7; possibly TRBD2 for D (6 bases). Trimming took 4 bases from V and 1 from J, leaving 17 bases between them. CDR3 size: 16 residues. CDR1 LNHDA and CDR2 SQIVND come from the germline V gene (reference sequence). The CDR3 is CASSTPRSGQSYEQYF. In nucleotides, the CDR3 is TGTGCCAGTAGTACCCCCCGTAGCGGCCAGTCCTACGAGCAGTACTTC. The full variable domain, completed using reference TRBV19 and TRBJ2-7, is DGGITQSPKYLFRKEGQNVTLSCEQNLNHDAMYWYRQDPGQGLRLIYYSQIVNDFQKGDIAEGYSVSREKKESFPLTVTSAQKNPTAFYLCASSTPRSGQSYEQYFGPGTRLTVT.

V is TRBV10-3 and J is TRBJ2-2; the D is unclear. V lost 7 bases and J lost 1, with 7 bases in between. This CDR3 is built from 13 residues. Germline V lookup: CDR1 ENHRY, CDR2 SYGVKD. CDR3 sequence: CAIKAGNTGELFF. The CDR3 DNA reads TGTGCCATCAAGGCAGGGAACACCGGGGAGCTGTTTTTT.

This clone was seen at least ten times. The chain uses TRBV25-1 and TRBJ1-4; D remains ambiguous. CDR1 and CDR2 (germline): MGHDK, SYGVNS. Trimming left V 4 bases short and J 0 bases short, with 9 bases between. This CDR3 is built from 15 residues. The CDR3 reads CASSGRGATNEKLFF. For the CDR3, the DNA is TGTGCCAGCAGTGGGCGCGGAGCAACTAATGAAAAACTGTTTTTT.

Comments on this clone: The same CDR3 also results from other DNA sequences found in this sample. The chain carries TRBV11-3 and TRBJ2-1, with D hard to call. The CDR3 has 13 residues. Trimming removed 1 base from V and 4 bases from J, with 5 bases in between. CDR1 and CDR2 (germline): SGHNT, YENEEA. The CDR3 sequence: CASSLGLYNEQFF. The CDR3 bases are TGTGCCAGCAGCTTAGGTCTGTACAATGAGCAGTTCTTC.

This clone appeared a single time. J is TRBJ1-5 and V is TRBV6-5; D might be TRBD1 (6 bases). V was shortened by 7 bases and J by 7 bases, with 14 bases between the two germline ends. The V gene's germline CDR1 is MNHEY and CDR2 SVGAGI. CDR3 size: 13 residues. The DNA of the CDR3 is TGTGCCAGCATACCAGGGGCAAGGCAGCCCCAGCATTTT. Its translation: CASIPGARQPQHF.

The chain uses TRBV4-1 and TRBJ2-7; D perhaps matches TRBD2 (5 bases). Germline CDR1 reads MGHRA; CDR2 reads YSYEKL. The CDR3 runs to 15 residues. Trimming removed 0 bases at V and 2 bases at J, with 11 bases between. In DNA, the CDR3 is TGCGCCAGCAGCCAAGATGGAGGACTGGCCTACGAGCAGTACTTC. Encoded protein: CASSQDGGLAYEQYF.

This chain links TRBV30 with TRBJ2-1; 7 bases match TRBD2. Germline V gene lookup returns CDR1 GTSNPN and CDR2 SVGIG (reference sequence). CDR3 length: 15 residues. The trim removed 4 bases at V and 7 bases at J, leaving 13 bases unmatched. This CDR3 reads CAWNWRGRAGNEQFF. The CDR3 bases are TGTGCCTGGAACTGGCGGGGGAGGGCGGGGAATGAGCAGTTCTTC.